Listed below are T cell receptor beta chains from one sample, sequenced in a study of quantifying T cell responses using KT2 cells. TCRdb independently ran MiXCR on the UMI-ligation and nested PCR reads; one entry per CDR3 protein. The data show approximately 43,000 distinct CDR3 sequences, 17% seen once. The sample comprised PBMCs spiked with cells of the T cell clone KT2. All receptors derive from a human donor. The conserved cysteine and the conserved F or W are not part of the CDR3 here. Fields, in order: V gene, J gene, D gene, CDR3 protein. D genes are given only for firm matches.

TRBV13	TRBJ1-6	TRBD1	ASSNFLRQGATPLH
TRBV5-1	TRBJ2-5	-	ASSLGLGARQETQY
TRBV11-2	TRBJ2-3	-	ASRRDGRTDTQY
TRBV6-6	TRBJ2-3	-	ASTGGGPRY
TRBV15	TRBJ2-5	-	ATSQRTSQETQY
TRBV6-5	TRBJ2-1	TRBD2	ASTPPGLAVPF
TRBV12-3/TRBV12-4	TRBJ1-3	-	ASSLGEIISGNTIY
TRBV29-1	TRBJ2-6	TRBD1	SVETGWSGANVLT
TRBV7-2	TRBJ2-3	TRBD2	ASSLELRRGVTDTQY
TRBV6-6	TRBJ1-3	-	ASTQTRQGNTIY
TRBV2	TRBJ2-3	-	ASSEWGNTQY
TRBV27	TRBJ1-5	-	ASSVSVNQPQH
TRBV6-5	TRBJ2-7	-	ASRSPWRGSYEQY
TRBV4-3	TRBJ2-1	TRBD2	ASSQVGGRGRGNEQF
TRBV4-2	TRBJ1-6	-	ASSQAGVGYNSPLH
TRBV6-5	TRBJ1-2	TRBD1	ASSYTLTGQGAYGYT
TRBV6-5	TRBJ2-5	TRBD1	ASSYLPDRGIGETQY
TRBV3-1	TRBJ2-5	TRBD2	ASSLNPLGTSGEETQY
TRBV2	TRBJ1-2	-	ASSVDPNYGYT
TRBV20-1	TRBJ2-7	-	SALPPGPKFHEQY
TRBV30	TRBJ1-1	-	AWSVEGLNTEAF
TRBV2	TRBJ2-2	-	ASSEWTTMAGELF
TRBV6-6	TRBJ1-1	-	ASSYIHLTEAF
TRBV5-1	TRBJ2-1	TRBD2	ASSFGLAVRNEQF
TRBV7-7	TRBJ2-4	-	ASSPAGQSPQELAKNIQY
TRBV6-5	TRBJ2-2	-	ASSPGAGARTGELF
TRBV7-6	TRBJ2-7	-	ASSQLEGIDEQY
TRBV6-6	TRBJ2-1	-	ASSAFQGYNEQF
TRBV10-3	TRBJ2-2	TRBD1	AIGQGSNTGELF
TRBV12-3/TRBV12-4	TRBJ1-5	-	ASRTGGNQPQH
TRBV12-3/TRBV12-4	TRBJ2-5	-	ASSPEAQY
TRBV14	TRBJ2-1	-	ASSQVYPRQSSYNEQF
TRBV10-3	TRBJ2-3	TRBD1	ATSGTEDTDTQY
TRBV4-3	TRBJ2-7	TRBD2	ASSQDQRGPYEQY
TRBV4-3	TRBJ1-5	-	ASSQDRSENQPQH
TRBV7-9	TRBJ2-5	-	ASSELRRQQETQY
TRBV4-3	TRBJ2-5	TRBD2	ASSQDLTSGSGAETQY
TRBV6-5	TRBJ2-7	-	ASSQPGVGEQY
TRBV7-8	TRBJ2-5	-	ASSFSQGLGETQY
TRBV7-2	TRBJ2-1	TRBD2	ASSLGLTSGNNEQF
TRBV18	TRBJ2-1	-	ASSPPGRTESSYNEQF